The present TCR beta chain was sequenced within a study of PD-1 blockade in classical Hodgkin lymphoma. Study-wide context: The study gave patients nivolumab 3 mg/kg intravenously every 2 weeks. Study findings and constraints: Exclusion was applied to patients who started nivolumab under 1 year after ASCT. Complete responders' baseline diversity resembled that of newly diagnosed patients. CD4+ TCR diversity, unlike CD8+, climbed significantly by C4D1.

A note on this clone: Antigen: not known.

The assay was immunoSEQ multiplex PCR, and TCRdb's table has in-frame clones only and misses some. The table lists about 25,000 clones, about 86% of them singletons. The sample's time point: cycle 4 day 1 (C4D1), after 5 to 7 weeks of nivolumab. Autologous stem cell transplantation was followed by relapse in every patient, and brentuximab vedotin exposure varied. The CDR3 runs 19 residues. Material: peripheral blood mononuclear cells (PBMCs), obtained before the fourth cycle of nivolumab. This receptor was obtained from a human donor with classical Hodgkin lymphoma. The rearrangement joins TRBV21-1 to TRBJ1-1; the D call of TRBD1 is as the table states it, not checked on the DNA. TRBV21-1 is reported as a pseudogene. CDR3 sequence: CASSKARMVQGHMNTEAFF. The CDR3 nucleotides read TGTGCCAGCAGCAAAGCAAGGATGGTCCAGGGGCATATGAACACTGAAGCTTTCTTT.